The rows below give T cell receptor beta chains drawn from one sample of a study of post-analysis software for immune sequencing data. TCRdb re-analysed the PCR reads in MiXCR, keeping a single row per CDR3 protein. Seen here are about 260,000 distinct CDR3 sequences, about 38% observed once, and the top ten hold under 5.5%. Sequencing input: blood. These TCRs come from a girl under 18 with multiple sclerosis. CDR3s include the opening cysteine and the closing phenylalanine or tryptophan. A D gene is named only where the DNA matches it firmly. Size values are once, few and many counts, or a class for expanded clones, and some rows have none.

. | TRBJ1-1 | TRBV4-1 | TRBD1 | TGCGCCAGCAGCCCCTGGACGACAGGGCCCGCTGAAGCTTTCTTT | CASSPWTTGPAEAFF
. | TRBJ2-2 | TRBV20-1 | TRBD2 | TGCAGTGCTAGAGATCATGGGAGGGCCGGCACCGGGGAGCTGTTTTTT | CSARDHGRAGTGELFF
. | TRBJ1-3 | TRBV7-2 | . | TGTGCCAGCAGCTTCCGGGTTCAGGGCCCCTCTGGAAACACCATATATTTT | CASSFRVQGPSGNTIYF
. | TRBJ2-3 | TRBV12-3/TRBV12-4 | . | TGTGCCAGCGCAAGGACAGATATGCAGTATTTT | CASARTDMQYF
. | TRBJ2-2 | TRBV20-1 | . | TGCAGTGCTAGAGGGCTGGGAACCACCGGGGAGCTGTTTTTT | CSARGLGTTGELFF
many | TRBJ2-1 | TRBV4-1 | TRBD2 | TGCGCCAGCAGCCAAGGACCGCTAGCGGTCAATGAGCAGTTCTTC | CASSQGPLAVNEQFF
. | TRBJ2-1 | TRBV19 | TRBD2 | TGTGCCAGTAACCTCGGGGGGGCAGGCAATGAGCAGTTCTTC | CASNLGGAGNEQFF
few | TRBJ1-1 | TRBV18 | . | TGTGCCAGCTCACCAGGGGCAGCTGAAGCTTTCTTT | CASSPGAAEAFF
. | TRBJ1-1 | TRBV6-5 | . | TGTGCCAGCAGTTACTCGGTGGGGGGCACTGAAGCTTTCTTT | CASSYSVGGTEAFF
few | TRBJ2-5 | TRBV6-1 | TRBD2 | TGTGAGGCGGAGGCGGGGGAGGCCCAGTACTTC | CEAEAGEAQYF
many | TRBJ2-3 | TRBV5-1 | TRBD1 | TGCGCCAGCAGCCTGATGGGACAGGGCACAGATACGCAGTATTTT | CASSLMGQGTDTQYF
. | TRBJ2-1 | TRBV4-2 | TRBD2 | TGTGCCAGCAGCCTCGAGCGGGGGGATGACAATGAGCAGTTCTTC | CASSLERGDDNEQFF
many | TRBJ2-1 | TRBV2 | . | TGTGCCAGCAGTGGGCCTCCCTACAATGAGCAGTTCTTC | CASSGPPYNEQFF
few | TRBJ2-1 | TRBV7-2 | . | TGTGCCAGCGCCCGTAGCCGGAGGGATGAGCAGTTCTTC | CASARSRRDEQFF
. | TRBJ1-1 | TRBV12-3/TRBV12-4 | . | TGTGCCAGCAGTTCTTGGGACGAGAACACTGAAGCTTTCTTT | CASSSWDENTEAFF
few | TRBJ2-1 | TRBV6-4 | . | TGTGCCAGCAGTCTGTCCGGGGGAGAACAATACAATGAGCAGTTCTTC | CASSLSGGEQYNEQFF